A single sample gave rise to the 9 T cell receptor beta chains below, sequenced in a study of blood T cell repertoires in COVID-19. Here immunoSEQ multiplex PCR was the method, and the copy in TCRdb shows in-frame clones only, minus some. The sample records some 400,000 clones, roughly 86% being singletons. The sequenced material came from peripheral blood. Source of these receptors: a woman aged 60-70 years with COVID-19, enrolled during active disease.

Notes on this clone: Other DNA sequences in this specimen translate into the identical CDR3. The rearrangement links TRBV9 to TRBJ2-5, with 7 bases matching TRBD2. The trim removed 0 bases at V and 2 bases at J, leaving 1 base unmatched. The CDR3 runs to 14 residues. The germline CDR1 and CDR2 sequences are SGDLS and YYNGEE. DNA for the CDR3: TGTGCCAGCAGCGTAGGCGGGGGTCAAGAGACCCAGTACTTC. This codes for CASSVGGGQETQYF.

The CDR3 loop is CASSSALDRPLAKNIQYF. CDR3 nucleotide sequence: TGTGCCAGCAGTTCCGCCCTGGACAGACCCCTAGCCAAAAACATTCAGTACTTC. The chain is built from TRBV5-6 and TRBJ2-4; a weak D match, TRBD1 (6 bases). The CDR3 consists of 18 residues. The V gene's germline CDR1 is SGHDT and CDR2 YYEEEE. V shed 5 bases and J shed 0 bases, with 21 bases lying between them.

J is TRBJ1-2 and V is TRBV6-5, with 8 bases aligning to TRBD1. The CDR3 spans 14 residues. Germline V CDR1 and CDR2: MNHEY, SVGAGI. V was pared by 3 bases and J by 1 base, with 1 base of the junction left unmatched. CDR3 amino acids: CASSYDRGNYGYTF. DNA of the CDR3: TGTGCCAGCAGTTATGACAGGGGTAACTATGGCTACACCTTC.

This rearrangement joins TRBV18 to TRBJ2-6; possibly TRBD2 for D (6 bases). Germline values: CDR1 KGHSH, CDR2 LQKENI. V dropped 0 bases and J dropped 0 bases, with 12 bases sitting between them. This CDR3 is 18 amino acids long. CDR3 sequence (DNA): TGTGCCAGCTCACCACCAGGGACTGGTTCCTCTGGGGCCAACGTCCTGACTTTC. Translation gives CASSPPGTGSSGANVLTF. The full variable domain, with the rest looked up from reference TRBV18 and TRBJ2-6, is NAGVMQNPRHLVRRRGQEARLRCSPMKGHSHVYWYRQLPEEGLKFMVYLQKENIIDESGMPKERFSAEFPKEGPSILRIQQVVRGDSAAYFCASSPPGTGSSGANVLTFGAGSRLTVL.

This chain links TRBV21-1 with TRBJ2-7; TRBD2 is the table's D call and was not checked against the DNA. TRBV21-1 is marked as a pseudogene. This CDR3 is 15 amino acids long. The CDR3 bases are TGTGCCAGCAGCCGACTAGCGGGGATCAGGGCCGAGCAGTACTTC. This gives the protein CASSRLAGIRAEQYF.

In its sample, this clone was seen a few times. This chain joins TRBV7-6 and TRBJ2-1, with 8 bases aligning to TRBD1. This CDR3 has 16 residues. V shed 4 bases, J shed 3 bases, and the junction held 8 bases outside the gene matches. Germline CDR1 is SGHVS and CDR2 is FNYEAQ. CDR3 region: CASSSSGQGHYNEQFF. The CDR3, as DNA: TGTGCCAGCAGCTCTTCCGGACAGGGCCACTACAATGAGCAGTTCTTC. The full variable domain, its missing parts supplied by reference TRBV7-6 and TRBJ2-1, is GAGVSQSPRYKVTKRGQDVALRCDPISGHVSLYWYRQALGQGPEFLTYFNYEAQQDKSGLPNDRFSAERPEGSISTLTIQRTEQRDSAMYRCASSSSGQGHYNEQFFGPGTRLTVL.

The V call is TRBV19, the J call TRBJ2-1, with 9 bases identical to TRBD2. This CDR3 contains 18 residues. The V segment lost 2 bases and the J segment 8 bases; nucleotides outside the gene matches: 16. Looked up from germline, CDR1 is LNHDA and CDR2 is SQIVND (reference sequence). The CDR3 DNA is TGTGCCAGTAGTATATCCCCTTTGGCGGGGGGGCTCAGAGATGAGCAGTTCTTC. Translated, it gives CASSISPLAGGLRDEQFF.

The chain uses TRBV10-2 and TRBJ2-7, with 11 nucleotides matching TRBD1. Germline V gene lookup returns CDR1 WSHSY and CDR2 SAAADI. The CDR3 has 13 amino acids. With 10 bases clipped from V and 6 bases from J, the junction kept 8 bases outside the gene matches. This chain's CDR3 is CAISGTGGSEQYF. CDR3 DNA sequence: TGCGCCATTTCCGGGACAGGGGGTTCCGAGCAGTACTTC.

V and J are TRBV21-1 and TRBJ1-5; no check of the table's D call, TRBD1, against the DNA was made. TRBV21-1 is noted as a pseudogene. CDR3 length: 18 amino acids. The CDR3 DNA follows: TGTGCCAGCAGCAAAGTTGGGACAGGGCCCCTTTTCAATCAGCCCCAGCATTTT. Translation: CASSKVGTGPLFNQPQHF.